A selection of T cell receptor beta chains follows, all from one sample in a study of shared T cell receptors in the human thymus. Method: immunoSEQ multiplex PCR; TCRdb's copy keeps in-frame clones and lacks some. Here the sample spans about 500,000 clones, 75% to 85% being singletons. These sequences were also reported in another study, on human thymus T cells.

Sequencing used thymocytes. The receptors here all came from a boy in the first two years of life with a congenital heart defect. The CDR3 runs from the conserved cysteine through the conserved F or W. The order of the fields is CDR3 length, V gene, clone size, D gene, J gene, CDR3 protein, CDR3 DNA. The D gene is left open where the match is weak. Part of the rows lack a size; the others show once, few, many or a class for expanded clones.

cdr3_length: 17
v_call: TRBV30
clone_size: .
d_call: TRBD2
j_call: TRBJ2-1
cdr3_aa: CAWSLPRGSGRDNEQFF
cdr3_nt: TGTGCCTGGAGTCTCCCGAGAGGTAGCGGGAGGGACAATGAGCAGTTCTTC

cdr3_length: 17
v_call: TRBV30
clone_size: .
d_call: .
j_call: TRBJ1-3
cdr3_aa: CAWSTLGHTYSGNTIYF
cdr3_nt: TGTGCCTGGAGTACTCTAGGCCATACATATTCTGGAAACACCATATATTTT

cdr3_length: 13
v_call: TRBV9
clone_size: .
d_call: .
j_call: TRBJ2-2
cdr3_aa: CASSNPGAGELFF
cdr3_nt: TGTGCCAGCAGCAACCCAGGGGCCGGGGAGCTGTTTTTT

cdr3_length: 15
v_call: TRBV19
clone_size: .
d_call: .
j_call: TRBJ1-2
cdr3_aa: CASSPGHFPNYGYTF
cdr3_nt: TGTGCCAGTAGTCCCGGACATTTTCCTAACTATGGCTACACCTTC

cdr3_length: 19
v_call: TRBV4-2
clone_size: .
d_call: .
j_call: TRBJ2-3
cdr3_aa: CASSQGVSGWGDLTDTQYF
cdr3_nt: TGTGCCAGCAGCCAGGGCGTTAGCGGATGGGGGGATCTCACAGATACGCAGTATTTT

cdr3_length: 15
v_call: TRBV6-5
clone_size: .
d_call: TRBD1
j_call: TRBJ2-3
cdr3_aa: CASSKDRGPQDTQYF
cdr3_nt: TGTGCCAGCAGCAAGGACAGGGGGCCACAAGATACGCAGTATTTT

cdr3_length: 18
v_call: TRBV18
clone_size: .
d_call: TRBD2
j_call: TRBJ2-1
cdr3_aa: CASSPSKSGKGPYNEQFF
cdr3_nt: TGTGCCAGCTCACCAAGTAAGAGCGGGAAGGGGCCCTACAATGAGCAGTTCTTC

cdr3_length: 14
v_call: TRBV27
clone_size: once
d_call: TRBD1
j_call: TRBJ1-4
cdr3_aa: CASRDRPVLGKLFF
cdr3_nt: TGTGCCAGCAGGGACAGGCCTGTCCTAGGAAAACTGTTTTTT

cdr3_length: 17
v_call: TRBV4-1
clone_size: .
d_call: .
j_call: TRBJ2-1
cdr3_aa: CASSQDRGRSSYNEQFF
cdr3_nt: TGCGCCAGCAGCCAAGATAGGGGCAGGTCGTCCTACAATGAGCAGTTCTTC

cdr3_length: 13
v_call: TRBV7-9
clone_size: .
d_call: TRBD1
j_call: TRBJ2-7
cdr3_aa: CASSSQGAREQYF
cdr3_nt: TGTGCCAGCAGTTCCCAGGGGGCGCGGGAGCAGTACTTC

cdr3_length: 12
v_call: TRBV4-2
clone_size: .
d_call: .
j_call: TRBJ2-7
cdr3_aa: CASSLLAREQYF
cdr3_nt: TGTGCCAGCAGCCTTCTAGCGCGGGAGCAGTACTTC

cdr3_length: 14
v_call: TRBV27
clone_size: .
d_call: TRBD1
j_call: TRBJ2-7
cdr3_aa: CASIPRQGPYEQYF
cdr3_nt: TGTGCCAGCATACCCCGACAGGGCCCTTACGAGCAGTACTTC

cdr3_length: 12
v_call: TRBV7-9
clone_size: .
d_call: .
j_call: TRBJ1-4
cdr3_aa: CASSLLNEKLFF
cdr3_nt: TGTGCCAGCAGCCTCCTAAATGAAAAACTGTTTTTT

cdr3_length: 18
v_call: TRBV5-6
clone_size: .
d_call: .
j_call: TRBJ2-7
cdr3_aa: CASSLWTLWDSALYEQYF
cdr3_nt: TGTGCCAGCAGCTTGTGGACGCTTTGGGACTCAGCCCTTTACGAGCAGTACTTC

cdr3_length: 13
v_call: TRBV28
clone_size: .
d_call: .
j_call: TRBJ1-5
cdr3_aa: CASSFGGTQPQHF
cdr3_nt: TGTGCCAGCAGTTTTGGCGGCACTCAGCCCCAGCATTTT

cdr3_length: 17
v_call: TRBV2
clone_size: .
d_call: TRBD2
j_call: TRBJ2-5
cdr3_aa: CASSERGLAGYLETQYF
cdr3_nt: TGTGCCAGCAGTGAACGGGGTCTAGCGGGATATCTAGAGACCCAGTACTTC

cdr3_length: 13
v_call: TRBV4-3
clone_size: .
d_call: .
j_call: TRBJ2-5
cdr3_aa: CASSHAAQETQYF
cdr3_nt: TGCGCCAGCAGCCACGCGGCTCAAGAGACCCAGTACTTC

cdr3_length: 14
v_call: TRBV9
clone_size: once
d_call: .
j_call: TRBJ1-5
cdr3_aa: CASSGGSFNQPQHF
cdr3_nt: TGTGCCAGCAGCGGCGGGTCCTTCAATCAGCCCCAGCATTTT

cdr3_length: 15
v_call: TRBV4-1
clone_size: .
d_call: TRBD1
j_call: TRBJ2-7
cdr3_aa: CASSQEGQSSYEQYF
cdr3_nt: TGCGCCAGCAGCCAAGAGGGACAGTCGTCCTACGAGCAGTACTTC

cdr3_length: 16
v_call: TRBV5-4
clone_size: few
d_call: TRBD2
j_call: TRBJ2-5
cdr3_aa: CASSLFGGRSGETQYF
cdr3_nt: TGTGCCAGCAGCTTGTTTGGCGGGAGATCCGGGGAGACCCAGTACTTC

cdr3_length: 12
v_call: TRBV7-2
clone_size: .
d_call: TRBD1
j_call: TRBJ1-2
cdr3_aa: CASSQTGYGYTF
cdr3_nt: TGTGCCAGCAGCCAGACAGGGTATGGCTACACCTTC

cdr3_length: 19
v_call: TRBV28
clone_size: .
d_call: TRBD2
j_call: TRBJ2-7
cdr3_aa: CASSGIRLAGIFGSYEQYF
cdr3_nt: TGTGCCAGCAGTGGGATAAGACTAGCGGGAATTTTCGGGTCCTACGAGCAGTACTTC

cdr3_length: 16
v_call: TRBV28
clone_size: .
d_call: TRBD1
j_call: TRBJ2-2
cdr3_aa: CASSELRDRGTGELFF
cdr3_nt: TGTGCCAGCAGTGAACTCCGGGACAGGGGTACCGGGGAGCTGTTTTTT

cdr3_length: 14
v_call: TRBV7-2
clone_size: once
d_call: .
j_call: TRBJ2-7
cdr3_aa: CASSLEQHSYEQYF
cdr3_nt: TGTGCCAGCAGCTTAGAACAGCACTCCTACGAGCAGTACTTC

cdr3_length: 15
v_call: TRBV6-5
clone_size: .
d_call: .
j_call: TRBJ2-5
cdr3_aa: CASSYSIVPSETQYF
cdr3_nt: TGTGCCAGCAGTTACTCGATAGTACCGTCCGAGACCCAGTACTTC

cdr3_length: 14
v_call: TRBV2
clone_size: .
d_call: TRBD2
j_call: TRBJ2-2
cdr3_aa: CATKREGLTGELFF
cdr3_nt: TGTGCCACAAAGCGGGAGGGCCTCACCGGGGAGCTGTTTTTT

cdr3_length: 18
v_call: TRBV5-1
clone_size: once
d_call: TRBD1
j_call: TRBJ2-7
cdr3_aa: CASSSGTGWYGAGYEQYF
cdr3_nt: TGCGCCAGCAGCTCCGGGACAGGGTGGTACGGAGCTGGGTACGAGCAGTACTTC

cdr3_length: 18
v_call: TRBV9
clone_size: .
d_call: TRBD2
j_call: TRBJ2-5
cdr3_aa: CASSVREGLAGDRETQYF
cdr3_nt: TGTGCCAGCAGCGTGCGGGAGGGACTAGCGGGGGATAGGGAGACCCAGTACTTC

cdr3_length: 13
v_call: TRBV5-1
clone_size: .
d_call: TRBD1
j_call: TRBJ1-4
cdr3_aa: CASSATGPGKLFF
cdr3_nt: TGCGCCAGCAGCGCGACAGGGCCAGGAAAACTGTTTTTT

cdr3_length: 16
v_call: TRBV4-3
clone_size: .
d_call: .
j_call: TRBJ1-4
cdr3_aa: CASSHRPGGGNEKLFF
cdr3_nt: TGCGCCAGCAGCCACCGTCCGGGGGGAGGGAATGAAAAACTGTTTTTT

cdr3_length: 17
v_call: TRBV7-2
clone_size: .
d_call: .
j_call: TRBJ2-5
cdr3_aa: CASSPTPGGAPQETQYF
cdr3_nt: TGTGCCAGCAGCCCCACCCCAGGCGGGGCCCCTCAAGAGACCCAGTACTTC

cdr3_length: 15
v_call: TRBV6-7
clone_size: .
d_call: .
j_call: TRBJ2-1
cdr3_aa: CARTPEAETYNEQFF
cdr3_nt: TGTGCCAGGACGCCGGAGGCGGAGACCTACAATGAGCAGTTCTTC

cdr3_length: 16
v_call: TRBV4-3
clone_size: .
d_call: .
j_call: TRBJ2-7
cdr3_aa: CASSQTLASRPYEQYF
cdr3_nt: TGCGCCAGCAGCCAGACTCTGGCGTCCCGACCCTACGAGCAGTACTTC

cdr3_length: 20
v_call: TRBV4-3
clone_size: .
d_call: .
j_call: TRBJ1-4
cdr3_aa: CASSQGCSVTGAETNEKLFF
cdr3_nt: TGCGCCAGCAGCCAAGGATGTTCCGTGACAGGTGCGGAGACTAATGAAAAACTGTTTTTT

cdr3_length: 15
v_call: TRBV18
clone_size: few
d_call: TRBD1
j_call: TRBJ1-3
cdr3_aa: CASSPHDRAGNTIYF
cdr3_nt: TGTGCCAGCTCACCTCACGACAGGGCGGGAAACACCATATATTTT

cdr3_length: 15
v_call: TRBV27
clone_size: .
d_call: TRBD1
j_call: TRBJ2-7
cdr3_aa: CASRPTGGVSYEQYF
cdr3_nt: TGTGCCAGCAGGCCGACAGGGGGCGTTTCCTACGAGCAGTACTTC

cdr3_length: 18
v_call: TRBV14
clone_size: .
d_call: .
j_call: TRBJ1-3
cdr3_aa: CASSHDSPRGFTGNTIYF
cdr3_nt: TGTGCCAGCAGCCACGACAGCCCCAGGGGTTTTACTGGAAACACCATATATTTT

cdr3_length: 17
v_call: TRBV4-2
clone_size: once
d_call: TRBD1
j_call: TRBJ1-6
cdr3_aa: CASSQDLDRGYNSPLHF
cdr3_nt: TGTGCCAGCAGCCAAGATCTCGACAGGGGGTATAATTCACCCCTCCACTTT

cdr3_length: 13
v_call: TRBV7-9
clone_size: .
d_call: TRBD1
j_call: TRBJ2-5
cdr3_aa: CASSRGQAETQYF
cdr3_nt: TGTGCCAGCAGCCGGGGACAGGCAGAGACCCAGTACTTC

cdr3_length: 16
v_call: TRBV4-1
clone_size: .
d_call: TRBD2
j_call: TRBJ2-5
cdr3_aa: CASSQGREGPEETQYF
cdr3_nt: TGCGCCAGCAGCCAAGGCAGGGAGGGTCCTGAAGAGACCCAGTACTTC

cdr3_length: 17
v_call: TRBV7-9
clone_size: .
d_call: TRBD1
j_call: TRBJ2-1
cdr3_aa: CASSLDPGQGAWNEQFF
cdr3_nt: TGTGCCAGCAGCTTAGATCCAGGACAGGGGGCTTGGAATGAGCAGTTCTTC

cdr3_length: 18
v_call: TRBV15
clone_size: .
d_call: .
j_call: TRBJ2-3
cdr3_aa: CATSREPGTPTSTDTQYF
cdr3_nt: TGTGCCACCAGCAGAGAGCCCGGGACTCCTACTAGCACAGATACGCAGTATTTT

cdr3_length: 15
v_call: TRBV4-1
clone_size: once
d_call: .
j_call: TRBJ1-2
cdr3_aa: CASSQWVGGVRGYTF
cdr3_nt: TGCGCCAGCAGCCAGTGGGTAGGGGGAGTGAGGGGCTACACCTTC

cdr3_length: 15
v_call: TRBV28
clone_size: .
d_call: TRBD2
j_call: TRBJ2-3
cdr3_aa: CASSRVGGTGDTQYF
cdr3_nt: TGTGCCAGCAGCCGCGTCGGGGGGACGGGAGATACGCAGTATTTT

cdr3_length: 13
v_call: TRBV6-5
clone_size: .
d_call: .
j_call: TRBJ2-7
cdr3_aa: CASSYLPEYEQYF
cdr3_nt: TGTGCCAGCAGTTACCTCCCGGAGTACGAGCAGTACTTC